This TCR beta chain was obtained from a study of T cell responses to AZD1222 COVID-19 vaccine. Overall study results and limits: The reported proportion of spike-specific TCRs targeting unmutated variant regions was nearly half. Most donors were white British, females outnumbered males, and clonal diversity was possibly underestimated.

This clone was seen just once. Its antigen is not identified. The same CDR3 is also encoded by other DNA sequences in this sample. Using immunoSEQ multiplex PCR, the repertoire was profiled, and TCRdb retains in-frame clones only, with some absent. The sample has tens of thousands of clones, approximately 88% seen once. V lost 4 bases and J lost 8; bases outside the gene matches: 7. CDR1 is MNHEY and CDR2 is SMNVEV in the germline V gene (reference sequence). This CDR3 is 14 amino acids long. V gene TRBV27 combines with J gene TRBJ1-4; 7 bases fit TRBD1. The sample here was peripheral blood, taken 28 days after the second AZD1222 dose. The source of this sequence is an adult who received the AZD1222 COVID-19 vaccine. In DNA form, the CDR3 reads TGTGCCAGCAGTTCAAACAGGGGAGGGGAAAAACTGTTTTTT. Residues: CASSSNRGGEKLFF.